The rows below give T cell receptor beta chains drawn from one sample of a study of stem cell transplantation in POMP-related autoinflammatory disease. Libraries were prepared by immunoSEQ multiplex PCR; TCRdb keeps only in-frame clonotypes and omits some of them. This table has 20,000 to 30,000 clones, approximately 78% appearing once. The sequenced sample was CD4+ T cells from PBMCs, obtained before stem cell transplantation. These receptor sequences come from a human donor with POMP-related autoinflammation and immune dysregulation (PRAID). Both conserved end residues are part of each CDR3. A D gene is named only where the DNA matches it firmly. The size field is filled for only some rows; it gives once, few, many or a size class.

J,D,size,V,DNA,CDR3
TRBJ2-1,TRBD1,NA,TRBV2,TGTGCCAGCAGTGAATGGGGGACAGGACCCAATGAGCAGTTCTTC,CASSEWGTGPNEQFF
TRBJ2-7,NA,NA,TRBV10-3,TGTGCCATCAGGGGTGGGACCGATGCCTACGAGCAGTACTTC,CAIRGGTDAYEQYF
TRBJ2-1,NA,NA,TRBV5-1,TGCGCCAGCAGCTTCCGGGACACCTACAATGAGCAGTTCTTC,CASSFRDTYNEQFF
TRBJ2-2,TRBD2,NA,TRBV30,TGTGCCTGGAGTCCAAAATCCCGGACTAGTAACACCGGGGAGCTGTTTTTT,CAWSPKSRTSNTGELFF
TRBJ2-1,TRBD2,NA,TRBV6-5,TGTGCCAGCCGTCTAGCGGGAGTGAATAATGAGCAGTTCTTC,CASRLAGVNNEQFF
TRBJ1-4,NA,few,TRBV18,TGTGCCAGCTCCGAAAGGGATGAAAAACTGTTTTTT,CASSERDEKLFF
TRBJ1-1,NA,NA,TRBV28,TGTGCCACAAGGGAGTGGGGGCAGGGCACTGAAGCTTTCTTT,CATREWGQGTEAFF
TRBJ2-7,NA,NA,TRBV2,TGTGCCAGCAGTATACGACACTCCGAGGGCGAGCAGTACTTC,CASSIRHSEGEQYF
TRBJ1-2,NA,NA,TRBV7-2,TGTGCCAGCAGGAAGCAAACTAACTATGGCTACACCTTC,CASRKQTNYGYTF
TRBJ2-7,NA,NA,TRBV5-1,TGCGCCAGCAGCTTCCGTGGCAGGTCTAACGAGCAGTACTTC,CASSFRGRSNEQYF
TRBJ1-2,NA,NA,TRBV7-2,TGTGCCAGCAGGGCGGACAGTTACTATGGCTACACCTTC,CASRADSYYGYTF
TRBJ1-2,TRBD1,NA,TRBV2,TGTGCCAGCAGTGAACTGACACCGGGACAGGGGAATGGCTACACCTTC,CASSELTPGQGNGYTF
TRBJ2-7,TRBD2,NA,TRBV4-1,TGCGCCAGCAGCCAAGAAGGCGTTGCGGGGGGATCAACCTACGAGCAGTACTTC,CASSQEGVAGGSTYEQYF
TRBJ2-1,NA,NA,TRBV6-4,TGTGCCAGCAGTGACCATAGGGTAAACTCCTACAATGAGCAGTTCTTC,CASSDHRVNSYNEQFF
TRBJ2-7,TRBD1,NA,TRBV28,TGTGCCAGCAGTTTACCACAGGGGACCTACGAGCAGTACTTC,CASSLPQGTYEQYF
TRBJ2-1,TRBD2,NA,TRBV7-9,TGTGCCAGCAGCTCCGGCGGGAGCAGCTCCTACAATGAGCAGTTCTTC,CASSSGGSSSYNEQFF
TRBJ2-3,NA,NA,TRBV7-2,TGTGCCAGCAGCCCCCGGGCGGGGGCGACAGATACGCAGTATTTT,CASSPRAGATDTQYF
TRBJ2-5,TRBD2,NA,TRBV10-3,TGTGCCATCAGTGAGTTAGCGGGAGGCAGAGAGACCCAGTACTTC,CAISELAGGRETQYF
TRBJ1-6,TRBD1,NA,TRBV14,TGTGCCAGCAGCTCTCGACAGTACAGGGGGAATGACCCAAGGAGCTCCTATAATTCACCCCTCCACTTT,CASSSRQYRGNDPRSSYNSPLHF
TRBJ2-5,NA,NA,TRBV29-1,TGCAGCGCTAGGACAGTTCAAGAGACCCAGTACTTC,CSARTVQETQYF
TRBJ1-5,NA,NA,TRBV28,TGTGCCAGCAGTTTTGGGACATGGAGCAATCAGCCCCAGCATTTT,CASSFGTWSNQPQHF
TRBJ2-5,NA,NA,TRBV5-1,TGCGCCAGCAGCTTGGTAGGTGGGGAGACCCAGTACTTC,CASSLVGGETQYF
TRBJ2-3,TRBD2,NA,TRBV5-4,TGTGCCAGCAGCTTGGAACCTAGCGGGGGGCTCCCGGATACGCAGTATTTT,CASSLEPSGGLPDTQYF
TRBJ1-4,TRBD1,NA,TRBV7-9,TGTGCCAGCAGCTTTCAGGGGGCAGGGGAAAAACTGTTTTTT,CASSFQGAGEKLFF
TRBJ1-4,TRBD1,NA,TRBV29-1,TGCAGCGTTCAAGACAGGGGGCGTGAAAAACTGTTTTTT,CSVQDRGREKLFF
TRBJ2-7,TRBD2,NA,TRBV30,TGTGCCTGGAGACGGGCGGGAGCCTACGAGCAGTACTTC,CAWRRAGAYEQYF
TRBJ2-5,TRBD2,NA,TRBV19,TGTGCCAGTAGTAGGGCTAGCGGCCTCCAAGAGACCCAGTACTTC,CASSRASGLQETQYF
TRBJ2-7,NA,NA,TRBV4-2,TGTGCCAGCAGCCAAGAGGTGGGAGGTTCTTTGAGCTCCTACGAGCAGTACTTC,CASSQEVGGSLSSYEQYF
TRBJ1-4,NA,NA,TRBV7-9,TGTGCCAGCAGTATACCCAAAACCGAAAAACTGTTTTTT,CASSIPKTEKLFF
TRBJ2-3,TRBD1,NA,TRBV29-1,TGCAGCGTTGAAGTGGTTATTTTACAGGGGGCCCCGATCACAGATACGCAGTATTTT,CSVEVVILQGAPITDTQYF
TRBJ2-2,NA,NA,TRBV6-1,TGTGCCAGCAGCTCCCACGGGAGTGGAACCGGGGAGCTGTTTTTT,CASSSHGSGTGELFF
TRBJ1-4,NA,NA,TRBV7-9,TGTGCCAGCAGCTCCGTTGGAGGCCCAGGCCTAGGGGAAAAACTGTTTTTT,CASSSVGGPGLGEKLFF
TRBJ1-2,NA,NA,TRBV19,TGTGCCAGTAGTAACGGACTGGGGACAGGCTACACCTTC,CASSNGLGTGYTF
TRBJ1-2,NA,NA,TRBV9,TGTGCCAGCAGCGTGGGTCAGGGGTATGGCTACACCTTC,CASSVGQGYGYTF
TRBJ2-7,TRBD2,once,TRBV18,TGTGCCAGCTCTAAACTTGGGGGCTTCGGACTAGCGGGACTAACCTACGAGCAGTACTTC,CASSKLGGFGLAGLTYEQYF
TRBJ1-3,TRBD1,NA,TRBV7-9,TGTGCCAGCAGCTGGGACAGGGGGCCGGGAAACACCATATATTTT,CASSWDRGPGNTIYF
TRBJ2-3,NA,NA,TRBV7-2,TGTGCCAGCAGCCAAGAGGGATCCTACACAGATACGCAGTATTTT,CASSQEGSYTDTQYF
TRBJ2-4,NA,NA,TRBV7-2,TGTGCCAGCAGCTTCCATGCAGCGGAAAACATTCAGTACTTC,CASSFHAAENIQYF
TRBJ2-5,NA,NA,TRBV7-6,TGTGCCAGCAGCCCCGGGACGGCGGCTCAAGAGACCCAGTACTTC,CASSPGTAAQETQYF
TRBJ1-5,NA,NA,TRBV27,TGTGCCAGCAGCAGTCTTACTAGGGGGTTCGGTCAGCCCCAGCATTTT,CASSSLTRGFGQPQHF
TRBJ1-1,TRBD1,NA,TRBV19,TGTGCCAGTAGTGCTGGGGACAGGGCCGGGAAAGCTTTCTTT,CASSAGDRAGKAFF